This TCR beta chain stems from a study of blood T cell repertoires in COVID-19. Study background: Both acute and convalescent COVID-19 samples were obtained from the United States, Italy and Spain. T cells, B-cell-depleted T cells, or PBMCs supplied cDNA or gDNA.

Authors' data handling: Estimated nucleated cell counts came from reference gene primer amplification. Some clones are missing from TCRdb's copy, which holds only in-frame ones; the method was immunoSEQ multiplex PCR. The DNA gave D and trimming, while V, J and clone size come from that table. Of fewer than 350,000 clones in the sample, roughly nine tenths were seen once. Enrolment of Seattle patients took place during active infection, and they were followed longitudinally. This CDR3 is built from 15 residues. V lost 6 bases and J lost 4, with 17 bases in between. Germline values: CDR1 KGHSH, CDR2 LQKENI.

Sequences were obtained from peripheral blood. The chain employs TRBV18 and TRBJ2-3, with D tentatively TRBD2 (5 bases). The TCR sequence derives from an older woman with COVID-19, enrolled during active disease. CDR3 amino acids: CASSPFNPRADTQYF. The CDR3 nucleotides are TGTGCCAGCTCCCCTTTCAATCCGAGGGCAGATACGCAGTATTTT.